These T cell receptor beta chains were read from a single sample in a study of T cells after yellow fever vaccination. Each CDR3 protein is one row after TCRdb ran MiXCR on the 5' RACE reads. The sample shows about 580,000 distinct CDR3 sequences, roughly a sixth of them seen only once. The sample here was PBMCs, taken more than 4 days after the first yellow fever vaccination. The receptors come from a man younger than 30 who received the YFV17D yellow fever vaccine. The CDR3 runs from the conserved cysteine through the conserved F or W. The D gene is left open where the match is weak. Where a row states a size, it is once, few, many or the class of an expanded clone; other rows omit it.

clone size,CDR3 length,V gene,J gene,D gene,CDR3 DNA,CDR3 protein
many,15,TRBV7-3,TRBJ2-1,TRBD2,TGTGCCAGCAGCTTACTAGCGGGAAAACACAATGAGCAGTTCTTC,CASSLLAGKHNEQFF
.,15,TRBV3-1,TRBJ2-1,TRBD1,TGTGCCAGCAGCCTTCAGGGGGCCGGACACGGTGAGCAGTTCTTC,CASSLQGAGHGEQFF
few,16,TRBV11-2,TRBJ2-7,TRBD2,TGTGCCAGCAGTACCATTAGCGGGGGGCCGATGGGGGAGCAGTACTTC,CASSTISGGPMGEQYF
few,13,TRBV2,TRBJ1-6,.,TGTGCCAGCCAGGGTTTCGGAGGCTCACCCCTCCACTTT,CASQGFGGSPLHF
many,16,TRBV5-1,TRBJ2-7,TRBD2,TGCGCCAGCAGCTTGGCCACGGCTAGCGGATCATACGAGCAGTACTTC,CASSLATASGSYEQYF
.,14,TRBV7-2,TRBJ2-7,TRBD2,TGTGCCAGCAGGTCCGGGACTAGCGTAAACGAGCAGTACTTC,CASRSGTSVNEQYF
.,15,TRBV5-1,TRBJ1-2,.,TGCGCCAGCAGCTCCCTAGGGGACGGCCTCGGAGGCTACACCTTC,CASSSLGDGLGGYTF
.,18,TRBV28,TRBJ1-6,.,TGTGCCAGCAGCCTTGCGGCAGGGGAGAGCTCCTATAATTCACCCCTCCACTTT,CASSLAAGESSYNSPLHF
.,14,TRBV29-1,TRBJ2-3,TRBD2,TGCAGCGTTGTTCCTAGCGGGGCCACAGATACGCAGTATTTT,CSVVPSGATDTQYF
.,12,TRBV6-1,TRBJ2-3,.,TGTGCCAGCAGTGAACACACAGATACGCAGTATTTT,CASSEHTDTQYF
.,14,TRBV5-1,TRBJ1-4,.,TGCGCCAGCAGCTCGACAGTAACTAATGAAAAACTGTTTTTT,CASSSTVTNEKLFF
.,16,TRBV14,TRBJ1-2,TRBD1,TGTGCCAGCAGCCAAGCTGGGGACAGGGGTAACTATGGCTACACCTTC,CASSQAGDRGNYGYTF
.,14,TRBV7-2,TRBJ1-3,.,TGTGCCAGCAGCTATGGGTCCTCTGGAAACACCATATATTTT,CASSYGSSGNTIYF
few,16,TRBV5-1,TRBJ2-1,TRBD2,TGCGCCAGCAGCTTGGCACTAGCGGGGGGGGCCAATGAGCAGTTCTTC,CASSLALAGGANEQFF
.,14,TRBV15,TRBJ2-5,.,TGTGCCACCAGCAGTGAAAAAGGAAAAGAGACCCAGTACTTC,CATSSEKGKETQYF
.,13,TRBV6-1,TRBJ2-7,TRBD2,TGTGCCAGCAGCCTAGGACTAGCGAGCGAGCAGTACTTC,CASSLGLASEQYF
many,14,TRBV27,TRBJ1-1,.,TGTGCCAGCAGTCTACAGGGACGGTTGACTGAAGCTTTCTTT,CASSLQGRLTEAFF
few,12,TRBV2,TRBJ2-5,.,TGTGCCAGCAGTGGTGGTATCGGGACCCAGTACTTC,CASSGGIGTQYF
.,14,TRBV27,TRBJ2-5,.,TGTGCCAGCAGTTTATCTCCGGGGTGGGAGACCCAGTACTTC,CASSLSPGWETQYF
.,13,TRBV7-8,TRBJ1-2,TRBD1,TGTGCCAGCAGCTTAGGGGACAGGGGGCCCTACACCTTC,CASSLGDRGPYTF
.,15,TRBV7-2,TRBJ2-2,.,TGTGCCAGCAGCAACAGGGAGAGAGGCACCGGGGAGCTGTTTTTT,CASSNRERGTGELFF
few,13,TRBV14,TRBJ2-7,.,TGTGCCAGCAGCCAAGGAGGGGCGTACGAGCAGTACTTC,CASSQGGAYEQYF
.,20,TRBV11-1,TRBJ2-6,TRBD1,TGTGCCAGCAGCATCACATGGGACAACCAGGGGGTCTCTGGGGCCAACGTCCTGACTTTC,CASSITWDNQGVSGANVLTF
.,15,TRBV5-1,TRBJ1-2,.,TGCGCCAGCAGCTTCATTGCAGGGGCTAACTATGGCTACACCTTC,CASSFIAGANYGYTF
.,14,TRBV10-3,TRBJ1-4,.,TGTGCCATCAGCGAGGGAGCTCTAGGTGAAAAACTGTTTTTT,CAISEGALGEKLFF
.,14,TRBV29-1,TRBJ1-2,TRBD1,TGCAGCGACAGACCGGGACAGGGGGATTTTGGCTACACCTTC,CSDRPGQGDFGYTF
many,12,TRBV9,TRBJ1-2,.,TGTGCCAGCAGCGTAGGGGTTGGCGGCTACACCTTC,CASSVGVGGYTF
.,13,TRBV19,TRBJ1-2,TRBD1,TGTGCCAGTAGTGCACAGGGGTTGGGGGGCTACACCTTC,CASSAQGLGGYTF
.,16,TRBV7-8,TRBJ1-4,.,TGTGCCAGCAGCCTAGCCCGGGCAGGCAGTAATGAAAAACTGTTTTTT,CASSLARAGSNEKLFF
few,17,TRBV10-3,TRBJ1-2,.,TGTGCCATCAGTGAGGACCTGGGGCACGCGGCATTTTACGGCTACACCTTC,CAISEDLGHAAFYGYTF
.,16,TRBV3-1,TRBJ2-4,.,TGTGCCAGCAGCCAAGAAACCTCCCTCGCCAAAAACATTCAGTACTTC,CASSQETSLAKNIQYF
.,13,TRBV29-1,TRBJ1-1,.,TGCAGCGTGGAAAGGGGGATGAACACTGAAGCTTTCTTT,CSVERGMNTEAFF
few,16,TRBV7-2,TRBJ1-2,.,TGTGCCAGCAGCTTAGACGTTGCGAACTCAGATTATGGCTACACCTTC,CASSLDVANSDYGYTF